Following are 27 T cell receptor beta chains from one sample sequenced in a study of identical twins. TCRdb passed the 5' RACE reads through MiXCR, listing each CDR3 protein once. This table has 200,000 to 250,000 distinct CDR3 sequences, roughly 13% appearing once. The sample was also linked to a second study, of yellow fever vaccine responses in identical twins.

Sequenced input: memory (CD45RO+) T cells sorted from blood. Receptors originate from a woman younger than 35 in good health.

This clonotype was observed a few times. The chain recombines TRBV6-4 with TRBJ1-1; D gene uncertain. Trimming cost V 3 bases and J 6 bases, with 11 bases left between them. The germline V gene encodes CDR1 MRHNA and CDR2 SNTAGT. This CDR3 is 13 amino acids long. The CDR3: CASSDLRTSEAFF. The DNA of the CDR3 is TGTGCCAGCAGTGATCTCCGGACCTCTGAAGCTTTCTTT.

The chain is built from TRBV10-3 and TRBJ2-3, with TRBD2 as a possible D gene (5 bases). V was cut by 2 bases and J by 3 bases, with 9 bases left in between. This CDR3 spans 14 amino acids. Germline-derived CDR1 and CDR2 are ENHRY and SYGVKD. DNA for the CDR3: TGTGCCATCAGTGAGGCCGGCGGGACAGATACGCAGTATTTT. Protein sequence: CAISEAGGTDTQYF.

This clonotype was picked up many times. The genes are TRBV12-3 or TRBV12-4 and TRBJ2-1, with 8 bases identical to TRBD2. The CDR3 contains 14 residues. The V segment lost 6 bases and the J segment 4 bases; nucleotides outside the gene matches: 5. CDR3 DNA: TGTGCCAGCAGCCCCCGGGAGGGTTACAATGAGCAGTTCTTC. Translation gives CASSPREGYNEQFF.

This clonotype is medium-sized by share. For the CDR3, the DNA is TGTGCCAGCAGCCAGAGTGGTTACACTGAAGCTTTCTTT. This translates into CASSQSGYTEAFF. The chain joins TRBV3-1 to TRBJ1-1; no firm D call. The CDR3 spans 13 residues. Trimming shortened V by 3 bases and J by 3 bases, and 8 bases separated the two germline ends. Germline CDR1 reads LGHDT; CDR2 reads YNNKEL (reference sequence).

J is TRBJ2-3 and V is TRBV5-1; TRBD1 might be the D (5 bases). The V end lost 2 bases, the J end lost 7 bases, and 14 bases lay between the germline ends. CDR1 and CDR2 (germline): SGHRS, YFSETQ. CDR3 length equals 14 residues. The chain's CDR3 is CASSFGQGQNTQYF. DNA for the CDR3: TGCGCCAGCAGCTTCGGCCAGGGTCAAAATACGCAGTATTTT.

The CDR3 reads CASSRGQGVRQPQHF. CDR3 sequence (DNA): TGTGCCAGCAGCCGGGGACAGGGGGTCAGACAGCCCCAGCATTTT. The rearrangement links TRBV6-1 to TRBJ1-5; TRBD1 aligns across 11 bases. Looked up from germline, CDR1 is MNHNS and CDR2 is SASEGT. The CDR3 sequence is 15 residues long. V was clipped by 6 bases and J by 7 bases; unmatched bases: 8.

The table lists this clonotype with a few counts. The DNA of the CDR3 is TGTGCCCGTCGACAAGTAGAGACCCAGTACTTC. Protein: CARRQVETQYF. This sequence joins TRBV30 and TRBJ2-5; no clear D gene. V was clipped by 8 bases and J by 4 bases, with 11 bases between them. CDR3 length: 11 residues. CDR1 is GTSNPN and CDR2 is SVGIG in the germline V gene (reference sequence).

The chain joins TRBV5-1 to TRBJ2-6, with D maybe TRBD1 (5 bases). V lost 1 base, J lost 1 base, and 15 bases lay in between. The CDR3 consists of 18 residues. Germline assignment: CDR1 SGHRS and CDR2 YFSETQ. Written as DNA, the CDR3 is TGCGCCAGCAGCTTGATGGGGCCCCAACTGTCTGGGGCCAACGTCCTGACTTTC. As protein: CASSLMGPQLSGANVLTF.

The CDR3 loop reads CASSPDQYKNIQYF. In DNA, the CDR3 is TGTGCCAGCAGCCCCGACCAATACAAAAACATTCAGTACTTC. The rearrangement joins TRBV6-1 to TRBJ2-4; D is ambiguous. In germline, CDR1 is MNHNS, CDR2 SASEGT. V was trimmed by 6 bases and J by 3 bases, leaving 12 bases between them. CDR3 length: 14 amino acids.

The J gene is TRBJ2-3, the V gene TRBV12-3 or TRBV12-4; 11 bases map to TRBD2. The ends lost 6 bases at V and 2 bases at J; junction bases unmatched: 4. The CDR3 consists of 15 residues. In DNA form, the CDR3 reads TGTGCCAGCAGGACTAGCGGGACCACCACAGATACGCAGTATTTT. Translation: CASRTSGTTTDTQYF.

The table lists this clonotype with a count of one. The CDR3 spells CASSPMGEDYEQYF. The CDR3 coding sequence is TGTGCCAGCTCACCGATGGGCGAGGACTACGAGCAGTACTTC. The chain recombines TRBV18 with TRBJ2-7; D unclear. The CDR3 extends over 14 amino acids. The ends were cut back, 3 bases at V and 3 bases at J, with 12 bases in the middle. From germline, CDR1 is KGHSH and CDR2 LQKENI.

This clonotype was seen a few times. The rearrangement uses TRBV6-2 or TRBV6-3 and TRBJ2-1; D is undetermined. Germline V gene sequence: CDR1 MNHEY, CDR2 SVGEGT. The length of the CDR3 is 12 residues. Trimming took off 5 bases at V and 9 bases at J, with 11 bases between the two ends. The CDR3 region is CASSPFVGEQFF. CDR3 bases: TGTGCCAGCAGTCCATTTGTAGGTGAGCAGTTCTTC.

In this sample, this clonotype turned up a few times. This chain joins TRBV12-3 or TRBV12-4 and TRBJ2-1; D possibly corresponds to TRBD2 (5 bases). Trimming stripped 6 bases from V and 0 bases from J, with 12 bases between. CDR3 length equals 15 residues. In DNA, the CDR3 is TGTGCCAGCAGCCGAAGCGGCCACTCCTACAATGAGCAGTTCTTC. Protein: CASSRSGHSYNEQFF.

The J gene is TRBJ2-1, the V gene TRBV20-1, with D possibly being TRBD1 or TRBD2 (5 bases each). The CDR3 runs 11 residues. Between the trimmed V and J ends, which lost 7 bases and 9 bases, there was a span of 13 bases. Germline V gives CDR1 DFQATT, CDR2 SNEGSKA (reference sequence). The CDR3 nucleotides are TGCAGTGGTAATGGGGGTGGTGAGCAGTTCTTC. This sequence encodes CSGNGGGEQFF.

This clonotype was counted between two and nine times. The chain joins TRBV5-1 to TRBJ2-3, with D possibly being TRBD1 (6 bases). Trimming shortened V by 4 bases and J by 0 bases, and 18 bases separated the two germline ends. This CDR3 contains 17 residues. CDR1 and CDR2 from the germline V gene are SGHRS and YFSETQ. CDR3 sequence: CASSATKTTGSTDTQYF. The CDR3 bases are TGCGCCAGCAGCGCCACGAAAACGACAGGCAGCACAGATACGCAGTATTTT.

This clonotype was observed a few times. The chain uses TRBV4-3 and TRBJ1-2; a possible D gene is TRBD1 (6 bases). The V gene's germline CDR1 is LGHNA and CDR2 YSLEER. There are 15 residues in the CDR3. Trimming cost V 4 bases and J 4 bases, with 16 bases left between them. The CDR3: CASSPKGQFSYGYTF. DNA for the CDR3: TGCGCCAGCAGCCCAAAAGGACAGTTTTCCTATGGCTACACCTTC.

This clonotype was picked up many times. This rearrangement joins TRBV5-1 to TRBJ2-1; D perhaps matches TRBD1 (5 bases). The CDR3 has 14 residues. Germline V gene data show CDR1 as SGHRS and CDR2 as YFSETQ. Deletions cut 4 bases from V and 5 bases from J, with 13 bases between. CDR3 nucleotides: TGCGCCAGCAGCGGCAACAGGATTCACAATGAGCAGTTCTTC. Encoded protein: CASSGNRIHNEQFF.

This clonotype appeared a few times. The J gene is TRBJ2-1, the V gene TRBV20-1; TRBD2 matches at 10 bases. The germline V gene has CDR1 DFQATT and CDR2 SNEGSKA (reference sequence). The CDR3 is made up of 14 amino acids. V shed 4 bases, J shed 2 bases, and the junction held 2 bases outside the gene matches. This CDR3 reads CSATSGRAYNEQFF. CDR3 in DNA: TGCAGTGCTACCAGCGGGAGGGCCTACAATGAGCAGTTCTTC.

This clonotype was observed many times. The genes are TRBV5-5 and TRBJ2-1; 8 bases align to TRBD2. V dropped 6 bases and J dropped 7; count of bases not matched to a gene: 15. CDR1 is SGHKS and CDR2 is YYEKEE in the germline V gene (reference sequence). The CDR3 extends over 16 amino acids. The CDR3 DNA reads TGTGCCAGCACCCCACCGGGACTAGGCTTAAGGAATGAGCAGTTCTTC. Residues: CASTPPGLGLRNEQFF.

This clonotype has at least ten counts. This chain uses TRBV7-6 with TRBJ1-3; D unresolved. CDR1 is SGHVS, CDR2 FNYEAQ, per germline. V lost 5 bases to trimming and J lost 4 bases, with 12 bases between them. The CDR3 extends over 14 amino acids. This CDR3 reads CASSRAKGGNTIYF. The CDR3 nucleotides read TGTGCCAGCAGCCGTGCCAAAGGAGGAAACACCATATATTTT.

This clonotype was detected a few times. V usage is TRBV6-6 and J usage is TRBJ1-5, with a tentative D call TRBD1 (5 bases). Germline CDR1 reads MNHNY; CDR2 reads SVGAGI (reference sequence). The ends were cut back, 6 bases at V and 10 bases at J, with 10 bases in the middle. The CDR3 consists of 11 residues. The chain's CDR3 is CASRGEIPQHF. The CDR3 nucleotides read TGTGCCAGCAGGGGGGAGATCCCCCAGCATTTT.

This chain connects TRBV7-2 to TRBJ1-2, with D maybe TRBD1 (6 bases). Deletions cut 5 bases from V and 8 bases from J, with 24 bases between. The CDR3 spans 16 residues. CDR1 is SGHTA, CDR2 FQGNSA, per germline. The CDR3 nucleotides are TGTGCCAGCAGCCCGACAGCCGAAGACAGGATGGGAGGCTACACCTTC. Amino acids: CASSPTAEDRMGGYTF.

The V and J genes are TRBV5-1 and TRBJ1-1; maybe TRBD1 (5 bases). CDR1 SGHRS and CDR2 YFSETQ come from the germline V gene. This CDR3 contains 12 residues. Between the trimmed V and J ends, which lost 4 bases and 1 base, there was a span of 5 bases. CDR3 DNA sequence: TGCGCCAGCAGCGGACAGAACACTGAAGCTTTCTTT. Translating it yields CASSGQNTEAFF.

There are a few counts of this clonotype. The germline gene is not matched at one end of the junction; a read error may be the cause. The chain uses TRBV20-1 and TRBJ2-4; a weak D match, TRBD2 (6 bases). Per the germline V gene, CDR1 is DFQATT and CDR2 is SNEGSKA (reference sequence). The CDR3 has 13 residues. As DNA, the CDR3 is TGCAGTGCTCAAGGGACTGGCGGGGATCTGCTCCTCTTC. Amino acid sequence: CSAQGTGGDLLLF.

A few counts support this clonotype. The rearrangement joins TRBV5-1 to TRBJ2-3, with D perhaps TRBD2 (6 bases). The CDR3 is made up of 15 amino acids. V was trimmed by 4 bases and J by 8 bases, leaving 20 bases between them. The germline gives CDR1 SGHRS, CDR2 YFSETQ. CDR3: CASSRRDPQEGTQYF. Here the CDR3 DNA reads TGCGCCAGCAGCCGCCGGGACCCACAGGAGGGTACGCAGTATTTT.

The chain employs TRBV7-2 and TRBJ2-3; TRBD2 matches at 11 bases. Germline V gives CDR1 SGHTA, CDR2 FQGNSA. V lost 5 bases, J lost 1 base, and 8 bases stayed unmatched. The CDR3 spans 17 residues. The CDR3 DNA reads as TGTGCCAGCAGCCGGAACCTAGCGGGGGGTGGCACAGATACGCAGTATTTT. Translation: CASSRNLAGGGTDTQYF.

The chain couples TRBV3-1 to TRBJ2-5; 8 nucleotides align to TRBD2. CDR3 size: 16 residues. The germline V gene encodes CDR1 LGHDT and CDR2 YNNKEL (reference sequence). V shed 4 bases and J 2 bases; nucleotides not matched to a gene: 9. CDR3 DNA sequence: TGTGCCAGCAGCCCCGGACTAGCTCGCTTACAAGAGACCCAGTACTTC. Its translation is CASSPGLARLQETQYF.